These T cell receptor beta chains were read from a single sample in a study of T cell responses to AZD1222 COVID-19 vaccine. Profiling relied on immunoSEQ multiplex PCR, and the TCRdb table lists in-frame clones only, not all of them. The table lists about 53,000 clones, roughly 83% of them singletons. Sequencing was performed on peripheral blood, taken on day 0 of AZD1222 vaccination. These receptors all stem from an adult in good health. Both conserved end residues are part of each CDR3. A D gene is named only where the DNA matches it firmly. Some rows mark clone size as missing; the rest say once, few, many or name a class of expanded clone.

v_call	d_call	clone_size	j_call	cdr3_aa	cdr3_nt
TRBV10-3	NA	NA	TRBJ1-6	CAISESSVGGSLNSPLHF	TGTGCCATCAGTGAGTCGTCCGTCGGGGGTTCGCTCAATTCACCCCTCCACTTT
TRBV5-4	NA	NA	TRBJ1-5	CASSLGGPDSNQPQHF	TGTGCCAGCAGCTTGGGGGGGCCGGATAGCAATCAGCCCCAGCATTTT
TRBV2	TRBD2	NA	TRBJ2-7	CASSQTSGSVPEQYF	TGTGCCAGCAGTCAGACTAGCGGGAGCGTTCCCGAGCAGTACTTC
TRBV19	TRBD1	NA	TRBJ2-7	CASSLDRGMYEQYF	TGTGCCAGTAGCCTCGACAGGGGGATGTACGAGCAGTACTTC
TRBV7-9	TRBD1	NA	TRBJ1-2	CASSPSTGPKPHAGHTF	TGTGCCAGCAGCCCGTCGACAGGGCCTAAACCCCATGCTGGCCACACCTTC
TRBV12-3/TRBV12-4	TRBD1	NA	TRBJ1-4	CASSRTGGEKLFF	TGTGCCAGCAGCCGGACAGGGGGGGAAAAACTGTTTTTT
TRBV29-1	NA	NA	TRBJ1-2	CSVAPGGYGYTF	TGCAGCGTTGCGCCCGGCGGCTATGGCTACACCTTC
TRBV28	NA	NA	TRBJ2-7	CASSFSYYEQYF	TGTGCCAGCAGTTTTAGTTACTACGAGCAGTACTTC
TRBV20-1	TRBD1	NA	TRBJ1-4	CSAGDPGTGGRHEKLFF	TGCAGTGCTGGTGATCCCGGGACAGGGGGCCGGCATGAAAAACTGTTTTTT
TRBV19	NA	NA	TRBJ2-5	CASSMPTTGGIGETQYF	TGTGCCAGTAGTATGCCCACCACTGGCGGGATCGGGGAGACCCAGTACTTC
TRBV19	TRBD1	NA	TRBJ1-1	CASREGQTRARAFF	TGTGCCAGTAGGGAGGGACAGACCAGAGCCCGAGCTTTCTTT
TRBV30	NA	once	TRBJ1-5	CAWNMSNQPQHF	TGTGCCTGGAATATGAGCAATCAGCCCCAGCATTTT
TRBV28	NA	NA	TRBJ2-6	CASSFMAGANVLTF	TGTGCCAGCAGTTTTATGGCGGGGGCCAACGTCCTGACTTTC
TRBV19	TRBD1	NA	TRBJ2-2	CASSTVTGSAGELFF	TGTGCCAGTAGTACCGTGACAGGGTCCGCCGGGGAGCTGTTTTTT
TRBV30	TRBD1	NA	TRBJ2-3	CAWSMGTGWYF	TGTGCCTGGAGTATGGGGACAGGGTGGTATTTT
TRBV2	TRBD2	NA	TRBJ2-7	CASKDSGRYEQYF	TGTGCCAGCAAGGATAGCGGGAGGTACGAGCAGTACTTC
TRBV4-3	NA	NA	TRBJ2-1	CASSLGIAYNEQFF	TGCGCCAGCAGCCTCGGGATTGCCTACAATGAGCAGTTCTTC
TRBV6-5	NA	NA	TRBJ1-2	CASSPPAGWYGYTF	TGTGCCAGCAGCCCACCCGCAGGGTGGTATGGCTACACCTTC
TRBV5-8	TRBD1	NA	TRBJ1-4	CASSLSTGTGESTNEKLFF	TGTGCCAGCAGCTTGTCGACCGGGACAGGGGAATCGACTAATGAAAAACTGTTTTTT
TRBV5-4	TRBD2	NA	TRBJ2-7	CASSRVLGEGSYEQYF	TGTGCCAGCAGCCGGGTGTTGGGGGAGGGTTCCTACGAGCAGTACTTC
TRBV4-1	NA	NA	TRBJ1-5	CASSEREGGEQPQHF	TGCGCCAGCAGCGAGAGGGAGGGGGGAGAACAGCCCCAGCATTTT
TRBV29-1	TRBD1	NA	TRBJ1-2	CSVDAAGGRYTF	TGCAGCGTTGATGCGGCAGGGGGACGCTACACCTTC
TRBV28	NA	NA	TRBJ2-3	CASSLFGGQSTDTQYF	TGTGCCAGCAGTTTATTTGGGGGCCAGAGCACAGATACGCAGTATTTT
TRBV7-2	NA	NA	TRBJ2-7	CASSNGPGNSGYEQYF	TGTGCCAGCAGTAACGGCCCCGGGAACTCTGGCTACGAGCAGTACTTC
TRBV30	TRBD1	few	TRBJ1-5	CAWGTGNQPQHF	TGTGCCTGGGGGACAGGGAATCAGCCCCAGCATTTT
TRBV18	NA	NA	TRBJ1-1	CASSHASGENTEAFF	TGTGCCAGCTCCCACGCCTCGGGCGAGAACACTGAAGCTTTCTTT
TRBV5-5	NA	NA	TRBJ1-5	CASSLGQGGNQPQHF	TGTGCCAGCAGCTTGGGGCAGGGCGGCAATCAGCCCCAGCATTTT
TRBV18	NA	NA	TRBJ2-1	CASSPEDNEQFF	TGTGCCAGCTCACCAGAAGACAATGAGCAGTTCTTC
TRBV4-3	TRBD2	NA	TRBJ2-3	CASSRLLAGSTDTQYF	TGCGCCAGCAGCCGGTTACTAGCGGGGAGCACAGATACGCAGTATTTT
TRBV5-1	TRBD2	NA	TRBJ2-7	CASSLGTSGGYEQYF	TGCGCCAGCAGCTTAGGGACTAGCGGGGGGTACGAGCAGTACTTC
TRBV15	NA	NA	TRBJ1-1	CATSRGLPMNTEAFF	TGTGCCACCAGCAGGGGGCTCCCCATGAACACTGAAGCTTTCTTT
TRBV19	TRBD2	NA	TRBJ2-1	CASSWTSGSLSEQFF	TGTGCCAGTAGTTGGACTAGCGGGAGTTTGAGTGAGCAGTTCTTC
TRBV12-3/TRBV12-4	TRBD1	NA	TRBJ2-7	CASSLSDRAEQYF	TGTGCCAGCAGTTTATCGGACAGGGCCGAGCAGTACTTC
TRBV25-1	TRBD2	NA	TRBJ2-3	CASSETSGSSPSTDTQYF	TGTGCCAGCAGTGAAACCAGCGGGAGTTCGCCTAGCACAGATACGCAGTATTTT
TRBV18	TRBD1	NA	TRBJ1-1	CASSPRQGRDTEAFF	TGTGCCAGCTCGCCGCGACAGGGACGGGACACTGAAGCTTTCTTT
TRBV18	TRBD1	NA	TRBJ1-1	CASSPSTGVDTEAFF	TGTGCCAGCTCACCATCTACAGGGGTGGACACTGAAGCTTTCTTT
TRBV24-1	TRBD1	once	TRBJ2-1	CATSESGQGRREQFF	TGTGCCACCAGTGAGAGCGGACAGGGACGACGTGAGCAGTTCTTC
TRBV7-3	NA	NA	TRBJ2-6	CASSSSGANVLTF	TGTGCCAGCAGCTCCTCTGGGGCCAACGTCCTGACTTTC
TRBV29-1	TRBD1	NA	TRBJ2-4	CSVRDRAEYF	TGCAGCGTTCGGGACAGAGCTGAGTACTTC
TRBV27	TRBD1	NA	TRBJ1-3	CASSRLPRGPGNTIYF	TGTGCCAGCAGTAGGCTCCCCAGGGGGCCTGGAAACACCATATATTTT
TRBV15	NA	NA	TRBJ2-2	CATSREKPSADPLTGELFF	TGTGCCACCAGCAGAGAAAAGCCCTCGGCAGACCCACTGACCGGGGAGCTGTTTTTT
TRBV27	TRBD1	NA	TRBJ2-5	CASRDLQGDGETQYF	TGTGCCAGCAGAGACCTACAGGGGGACGGAGAGACCCAGTACTTC
TRBV19	TRBD2	NA	TRBJ2-1	CASSTPRTSGSIVDEQFF	TGTGCCAGTAGTACCCCCCGAACTAGCGGGAGTATTGTCGATGAGCAGTTCTTC
TRBV18	NA	NA	TRBJ1-1	CASSPTAINTEAFF	TGTGCCAGCTCACCAACCGCGATCAACACTGAAGCTTTCTTT
TRBV7-3	NA	NA	TRBJ2-1	CASSSFGDEQFF	TGTGCCAGCAGCTCCTTTGGGGATGAGCAGTTCTTC
TRBV28	TRBD2	NA	TRBJ2-7	CASNGGGREQYF	TGTGCCAGCAACGGGGGGGGAAGGGAGCAGTACTTC
TRBV6-5	NA	once	TRBJ1-5	CASSYSYRVGNQPQHF	TGTGCCAGCAGTTACTCGTACAGGGTGGGAAATCAGCCCCAGCATTTT
TRBV11-2	TRBD2	NA	TRBJ2-7	CASRPHPLAGDPYF	TGTGCCAGCAGACCACATCCACTAGCGGGAGATCCGTACTTC
TRBV30	NA	NA	TRBJ1-6	CAWSGRVAYNSPLHF	TGTGCCTGGAGTGGGAGGGTGGCCTATAATTCACCCCTCCACTTT
TRBV7-2	NA	NA	TRBJ2-3	CASSSEPTDTQYF	TGTGCCAGCAGCTCGGAGCCGACAGATACGCAGTATTTT
TRBV12-3/TRBV12-4	NA	NA	TRBJ1-1	CASPTPNTEAFF	TGTGCCAGCCCGACACCGAACACTGAAGCTTTCTTT
TRBV24-1	TRBD2	NA	TRBJ2-5	CATSDFAGEDQETQYF	TGTGCCACCAGTGATTTCGCGGGAGAGGATCAAGAGACCCAGTACTTC
TRBV7-6	NA	NA	TRBJ1-2	CASSLPGASGAGGYTF	TGTGCCAGCAGCCTCCCCGGGGCTAGCGGAGCGGGAGGCTACACCTTC